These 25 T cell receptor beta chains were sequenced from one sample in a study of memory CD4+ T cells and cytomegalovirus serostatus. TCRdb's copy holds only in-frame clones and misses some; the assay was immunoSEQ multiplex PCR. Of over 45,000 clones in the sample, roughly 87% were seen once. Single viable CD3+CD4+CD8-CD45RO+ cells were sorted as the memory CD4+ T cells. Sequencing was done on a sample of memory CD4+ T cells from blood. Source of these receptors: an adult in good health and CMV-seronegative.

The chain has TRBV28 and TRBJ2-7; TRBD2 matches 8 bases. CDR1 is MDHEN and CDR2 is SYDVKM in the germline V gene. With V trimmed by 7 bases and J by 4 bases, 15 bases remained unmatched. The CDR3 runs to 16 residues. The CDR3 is CASNLDPAGGSYEQYF. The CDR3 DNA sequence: TGTGCCAGCAACCTTGACCCGGCGGGGGGATCTTACGAGCAGTACTTC.

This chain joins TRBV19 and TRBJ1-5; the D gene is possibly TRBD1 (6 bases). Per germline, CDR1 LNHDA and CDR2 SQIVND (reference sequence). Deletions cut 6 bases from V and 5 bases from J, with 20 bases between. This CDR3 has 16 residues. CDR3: CASSTWDNTLHQPQHF. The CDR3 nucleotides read TGTGCCAGTAGCACTTGGGACAACACCCTTCATCAGCCCCAGCATTTT.

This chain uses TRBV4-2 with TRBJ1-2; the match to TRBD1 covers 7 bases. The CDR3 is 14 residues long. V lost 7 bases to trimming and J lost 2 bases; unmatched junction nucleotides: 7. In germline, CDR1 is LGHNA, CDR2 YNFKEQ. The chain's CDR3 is CASKLKTGNYGYTF. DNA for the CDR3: TGTGCCAGCAAGCTTAAGACAGGGAACTATGGCTACACCTTC.

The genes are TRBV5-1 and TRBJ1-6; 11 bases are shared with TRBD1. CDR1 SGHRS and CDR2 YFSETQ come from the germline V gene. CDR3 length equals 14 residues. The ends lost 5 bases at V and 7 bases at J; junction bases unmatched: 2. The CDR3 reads CASRGTGGNSPLHF. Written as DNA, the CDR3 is TGCGCCAGCAGGGGGACAGGGGGAAATTCACCCCTCCACTTT.

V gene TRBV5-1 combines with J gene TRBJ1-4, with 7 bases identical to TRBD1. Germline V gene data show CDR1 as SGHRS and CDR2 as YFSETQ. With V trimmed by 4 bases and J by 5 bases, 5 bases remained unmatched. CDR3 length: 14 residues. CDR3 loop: CASSPGGRNEKLFF. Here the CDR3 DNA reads TGCGCCAGCAGCCCAGGGGGGAGAAATGAAAAACTGTTTTTT.

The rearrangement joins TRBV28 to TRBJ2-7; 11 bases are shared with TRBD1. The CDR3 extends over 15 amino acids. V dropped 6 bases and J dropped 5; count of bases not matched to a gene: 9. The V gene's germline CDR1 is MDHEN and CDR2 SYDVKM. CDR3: CASSIPGTGGHEQYF. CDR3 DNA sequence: TGTGCCAGCAGCATCCCCGGGACAGGGGGGCACGAGCAGTACTTC. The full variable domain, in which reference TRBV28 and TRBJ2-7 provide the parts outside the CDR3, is DVKVTQSSRYLVKRTGEKVFLECVQDMDHENMFWYRQDPGLGLRLIYFSYDVKMKEKGDIPEGYSVSREKKERFSLILESASTNQTSMYLCASSIPGTGGHEQYFGPGTRLTVT.

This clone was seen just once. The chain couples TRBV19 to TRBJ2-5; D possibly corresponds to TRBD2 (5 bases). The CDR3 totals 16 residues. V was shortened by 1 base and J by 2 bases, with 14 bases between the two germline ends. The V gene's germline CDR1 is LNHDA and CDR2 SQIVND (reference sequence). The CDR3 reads CASSIGPGGKQETQYF. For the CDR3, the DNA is TGTGCCAGTAGTATAGGTCCCGGAGGCAAACAAGAGACCCAGTACTTC.

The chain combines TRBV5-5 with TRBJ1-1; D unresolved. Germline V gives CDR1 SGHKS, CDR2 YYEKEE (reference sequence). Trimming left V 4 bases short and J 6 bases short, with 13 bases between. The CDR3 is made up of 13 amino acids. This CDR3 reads CASSNALGSEAFF. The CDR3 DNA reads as TGTGCCAGCAGCAACGCGCTGGGCTCTGAAGCTTTCTTT.

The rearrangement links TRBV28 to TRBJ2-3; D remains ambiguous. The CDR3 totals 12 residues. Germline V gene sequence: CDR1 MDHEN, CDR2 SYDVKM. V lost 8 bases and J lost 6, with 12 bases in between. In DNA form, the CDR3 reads TGTGCCAGCTCCACGAGAAGGGATACGCAGTATTTT. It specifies CASSTRRDTQYF.

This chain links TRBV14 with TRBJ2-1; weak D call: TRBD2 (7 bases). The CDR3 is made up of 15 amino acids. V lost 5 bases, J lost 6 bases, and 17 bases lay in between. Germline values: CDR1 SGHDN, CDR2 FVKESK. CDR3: CASSSPRGGANEQFF. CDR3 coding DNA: TGTGCCAGCAGCTCCCCGAGGGGGGGGGCCAATGAGCAGTTCTTC. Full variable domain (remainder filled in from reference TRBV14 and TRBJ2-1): EAGVTQFPSHSVIEKGQTVTLRCDPISGHDNLYWYRRVMGKEIKFLLHFVKESKQDESGMPNNRFLAERTGGTYSTLKVQPAELEDSGVYFCASSSPRGGANEQFFGPGTRLTVL.

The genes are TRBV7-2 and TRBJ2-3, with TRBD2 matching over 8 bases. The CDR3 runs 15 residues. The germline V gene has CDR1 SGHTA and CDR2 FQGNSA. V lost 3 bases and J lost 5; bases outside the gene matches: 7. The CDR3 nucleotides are TGTGCCAGCAGCTTTACCGGGGGGGCGAGAGATACGCAGTATTTT. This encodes CASSFTGGARDTQYF.

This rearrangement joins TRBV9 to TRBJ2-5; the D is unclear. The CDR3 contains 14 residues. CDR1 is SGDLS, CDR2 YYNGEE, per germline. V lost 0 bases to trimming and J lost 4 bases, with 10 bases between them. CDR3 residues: CASSVEPSPETQYF. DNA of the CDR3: TGTGCCAGCAGCGTAGAACCTAGTCCAGAGACCCAGTACTTC.

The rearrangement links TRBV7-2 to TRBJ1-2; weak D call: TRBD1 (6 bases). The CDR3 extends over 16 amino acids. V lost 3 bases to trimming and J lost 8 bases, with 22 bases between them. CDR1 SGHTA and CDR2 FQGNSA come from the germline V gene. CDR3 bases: TGTGCCAGCAGCTTCCGTCAGGGCAGGGGAAATGAGGGCTACACCTTC. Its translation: CASSFRQGRGNEGYTF.

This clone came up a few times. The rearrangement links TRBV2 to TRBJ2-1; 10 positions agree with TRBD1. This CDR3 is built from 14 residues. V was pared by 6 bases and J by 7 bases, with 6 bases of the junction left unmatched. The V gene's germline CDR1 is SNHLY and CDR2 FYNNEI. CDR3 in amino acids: CASRRQGARNEQFF. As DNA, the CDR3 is TGTGCCAGCAGACGACAGGGGGCTAGGAATGAGCAGTTCTTC.

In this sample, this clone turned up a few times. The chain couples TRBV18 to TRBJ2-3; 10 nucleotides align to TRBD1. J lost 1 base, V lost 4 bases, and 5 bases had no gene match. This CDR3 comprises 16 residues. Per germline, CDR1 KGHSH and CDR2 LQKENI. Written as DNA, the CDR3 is TGTGCCAGCTCACAGACAGGGGGCCTAGGCACAGATACGCAGTATTTT. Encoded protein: CASSQTGGLGTDTQYF.

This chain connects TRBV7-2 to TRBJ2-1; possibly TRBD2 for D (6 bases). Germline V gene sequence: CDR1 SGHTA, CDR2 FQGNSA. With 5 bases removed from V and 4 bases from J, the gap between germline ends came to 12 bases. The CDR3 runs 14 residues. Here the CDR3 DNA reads TGTGCCAGCAGCCATCGGGGGTTATACAATGAGCAGTTCTTC. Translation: CASSHRGLYNEQFF.

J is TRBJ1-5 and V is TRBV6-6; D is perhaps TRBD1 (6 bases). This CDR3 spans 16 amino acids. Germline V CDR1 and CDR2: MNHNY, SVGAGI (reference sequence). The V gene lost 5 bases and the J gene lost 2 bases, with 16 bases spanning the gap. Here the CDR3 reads CASSLQGEGGNQPQHF. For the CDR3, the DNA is TGTGCCAGCAGTCTACAGGGAGAGGGGGGCAATCAGCCCCAGCATTTT.

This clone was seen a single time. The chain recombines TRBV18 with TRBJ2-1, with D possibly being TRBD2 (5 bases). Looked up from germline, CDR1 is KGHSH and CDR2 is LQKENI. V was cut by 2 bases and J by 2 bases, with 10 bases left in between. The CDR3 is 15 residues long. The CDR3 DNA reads TGTGCCAGCTCACCAACAGCGGATGCCTACAATGAGCAGTTCTTC. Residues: CASSPTADAYNEQFF.

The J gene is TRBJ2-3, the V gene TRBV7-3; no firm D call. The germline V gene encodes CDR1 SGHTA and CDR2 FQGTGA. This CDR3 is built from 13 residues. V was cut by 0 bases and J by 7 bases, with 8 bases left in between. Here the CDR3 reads CASSLTLTHTQYF. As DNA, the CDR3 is TGTGCCAGCAGCTTAACCCTGACTCATACGCAGTATTTT.

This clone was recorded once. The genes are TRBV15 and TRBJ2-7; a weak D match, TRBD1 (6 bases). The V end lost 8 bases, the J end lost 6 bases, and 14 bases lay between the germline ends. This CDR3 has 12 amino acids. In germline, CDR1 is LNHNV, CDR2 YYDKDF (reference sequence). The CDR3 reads CATGRTVAEQYF. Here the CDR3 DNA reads TGTGCCACCGGAAGGACAGTAGCCGAGCAGTACTTC.

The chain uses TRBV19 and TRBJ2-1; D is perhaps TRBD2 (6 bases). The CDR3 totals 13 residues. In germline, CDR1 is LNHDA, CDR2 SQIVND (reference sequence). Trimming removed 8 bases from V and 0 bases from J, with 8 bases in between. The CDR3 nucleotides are TGTGCCAGTTCCGGGAGCTCCTACAATGAGCAGTTCTTC. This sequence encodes CASSGSSYNEQFF.

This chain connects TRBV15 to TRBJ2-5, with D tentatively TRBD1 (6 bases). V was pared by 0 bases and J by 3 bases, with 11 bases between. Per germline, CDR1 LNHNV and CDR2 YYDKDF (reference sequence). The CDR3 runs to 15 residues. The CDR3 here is CATSRDLGDKETQYF. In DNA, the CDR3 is TGTGCCACCAGCAGAGATCTGGGGGACAAAGAGACCCAGTACTTC.

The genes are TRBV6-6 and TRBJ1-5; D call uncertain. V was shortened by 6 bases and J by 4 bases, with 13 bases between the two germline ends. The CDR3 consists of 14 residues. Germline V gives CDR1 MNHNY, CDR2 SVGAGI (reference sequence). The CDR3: CASRELSANQPQHF. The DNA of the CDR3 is TGTGCCAGCAGGGAGTTGAGCGCGAATCAGCCCCAGCATTTT.

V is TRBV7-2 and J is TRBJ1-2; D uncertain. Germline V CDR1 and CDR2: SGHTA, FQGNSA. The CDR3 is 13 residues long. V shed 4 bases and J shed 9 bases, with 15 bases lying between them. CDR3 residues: CASSSSRSRSYTF. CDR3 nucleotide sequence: TGTGCCAGCAGCTCGTCGCGGTCCCGGAGCTACACCTTC.

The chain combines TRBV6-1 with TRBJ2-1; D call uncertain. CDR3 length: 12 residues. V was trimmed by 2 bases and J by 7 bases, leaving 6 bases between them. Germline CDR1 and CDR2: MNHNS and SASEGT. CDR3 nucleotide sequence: TGTGCCAGCAGTGAATTTGGGAATGAGCAGTTCTTC. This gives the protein CASSEFGNEQFF.